This TCR beta chain appears in the sequencing data of a study of control samples from healthy donors and cancer patients. Germline-derived CDR1 and CDR2 are SGHNT and YYREEE (reference sequence). This CDR3 spans 14 amino acids. Trimming took 5 bases from V and 1 from J; bases not matched to a gene: 4. Sequenced by immunoSEQ multiplex PCR; TCRdb stores in-frame clones only, minus some. Found here are approximately 97,000 clones, just under 85% of them singletons; the top ten hold 15% to 20%. The sequence came from a man between 25 and 39 years old in good health. The chain links TRBV5-4 to TRBJ1-1; 8 nucleotides line up with TRBD1. The sequencing sample was made of blood. CDR3 in DNA: TGTGCCAGCAGTCTCAGGGGGCCGAACACTGAAGCTTTCTTT. Protein product: CASSLRGPNTEAFF. Full variable domain (missing parts from reference TRBV5-4 and TRBJ1-1): ETGVTQSPTHLIKTRGQQVTLRCSSQSGHNTVSWYQQALGQGPQFIFQYYREEENGRGNFPPRFSGLQFPNYSSELNVNALELDDSALYLCASSLRGPNTEAFFGQGTRLTVV.